This TCR beta chain comes out of a study of cytomegalovirus exposure and HLA in healthy donors. The PCR had 60 Vbeta and 13 Jbeta primers. Data came from immunoSEQ multiplex PCR; TCRdb stores just in-frame clones and leaves some out. The top ten clones hold about 1.1% of a sample with some 100,000 clones, 65% to 90% of them seen once. V lost 4 bases to trimming and J lost 9 bases, with 19 bases between them. The CDR3 loop spans 15 amino acids. Per germline, CDR1 MGHRA and CDR2 YSYEKL. The sequenced material came from PBMCs. The source is a woman between 18 and 30 years old in good health and CMV-seronegative. The chain joins TRBV4-1 to TRBJ2-1; TRBD1 might be the D (6 bases). CDR3 residues: CASSPRGQWIGEQFF. The CDR3 DNA follows: TGCGCCAGCAGCCCCAGAGGACAGTGGATAGGTGAGCAGTTCTTC.